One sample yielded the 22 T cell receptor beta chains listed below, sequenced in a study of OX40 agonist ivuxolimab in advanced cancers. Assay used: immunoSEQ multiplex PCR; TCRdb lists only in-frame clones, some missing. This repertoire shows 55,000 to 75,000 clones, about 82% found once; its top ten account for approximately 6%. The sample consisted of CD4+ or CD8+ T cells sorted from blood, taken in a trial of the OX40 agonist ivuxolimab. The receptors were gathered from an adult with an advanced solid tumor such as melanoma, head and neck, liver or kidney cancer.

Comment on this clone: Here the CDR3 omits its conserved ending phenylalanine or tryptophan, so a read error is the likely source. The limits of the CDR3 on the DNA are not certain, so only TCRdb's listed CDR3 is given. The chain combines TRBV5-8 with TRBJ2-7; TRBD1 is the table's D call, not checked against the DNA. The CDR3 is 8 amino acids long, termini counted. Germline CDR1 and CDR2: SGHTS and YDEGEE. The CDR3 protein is CASSLFHP.

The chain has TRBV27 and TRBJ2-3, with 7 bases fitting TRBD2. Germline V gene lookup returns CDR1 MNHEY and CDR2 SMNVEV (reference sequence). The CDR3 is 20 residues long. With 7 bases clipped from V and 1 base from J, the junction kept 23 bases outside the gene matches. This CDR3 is CASTPSRGSGEWAGTDTQYF. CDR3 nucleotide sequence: TGTGCCAGCACCCCCTCACGTGGGAGCGGGGAGTGGGCGGGCACAGATACGCAGTATTTT.

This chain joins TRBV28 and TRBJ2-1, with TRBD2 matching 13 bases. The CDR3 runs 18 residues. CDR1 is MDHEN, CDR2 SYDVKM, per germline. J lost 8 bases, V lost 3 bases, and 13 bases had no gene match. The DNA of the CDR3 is TGTGCCAGCAGTTTGCCCTCCTCCGGGACTAGCGGGAACGATGAGCAGTTCTTC. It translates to CASSLPSSGTSGNDEQFF.

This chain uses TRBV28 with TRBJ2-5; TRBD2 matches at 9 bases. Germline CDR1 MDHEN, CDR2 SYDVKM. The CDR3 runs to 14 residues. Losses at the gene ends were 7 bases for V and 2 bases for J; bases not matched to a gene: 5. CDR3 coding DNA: TGTGCCAGCACCCTAGCGGGAAGTCAAGAGACCCAGTACTTC. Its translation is CASTLAGSQETQYF.

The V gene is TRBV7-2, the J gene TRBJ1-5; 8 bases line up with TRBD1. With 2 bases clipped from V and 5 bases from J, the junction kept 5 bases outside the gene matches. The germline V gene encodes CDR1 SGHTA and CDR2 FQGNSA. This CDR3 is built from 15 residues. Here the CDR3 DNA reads TGTGCCAGCAGCTTAAGGACAGGGTCCCATCAGCCCCAGCATTTT. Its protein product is CASSLRTGSHQPQHF.

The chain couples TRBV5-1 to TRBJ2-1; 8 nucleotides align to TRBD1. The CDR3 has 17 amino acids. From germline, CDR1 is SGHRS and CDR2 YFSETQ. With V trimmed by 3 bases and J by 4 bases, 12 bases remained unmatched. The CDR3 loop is CASSSRWTGKAYNEQFF. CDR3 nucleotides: TGCGCCAGCAGCTCGAGATGGACAGGGAAAGCATACAATGAGCAGTTCTTC.

The CDR3 loop is CAAQREGRDTQYF. The DNA for the CDR3 is TGTGCCGCTCAGCGGGAGGGCCGAGATACGCAGTATTTT. This sequence joins TRBV28 and TRBJ2-3; 10 bases match TRBD2. After removal of 11 bases from V and 5 bases from J, the junction contained 7 bases not matched to a gene. The CDR3 spans 13 residues. Germline CDR1 is MDHEN and CDR2 is SYDVKM.

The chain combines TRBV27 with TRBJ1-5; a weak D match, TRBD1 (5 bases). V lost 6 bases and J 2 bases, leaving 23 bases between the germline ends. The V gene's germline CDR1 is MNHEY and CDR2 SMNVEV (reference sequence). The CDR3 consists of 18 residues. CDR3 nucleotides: TGTGCCAGCAGACCATCCGTAGACATAAGGGGTGGCAATCAGCCCCAGCATTTT. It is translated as CASRPSVDIRGGNQPQHF.

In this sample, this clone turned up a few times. CDR3 region: CASSQDVREWTDTQYF. CDR3 in DNA: TGCGCCAGCAGCCAAGATGTCAGGGAATGGACAGATACGCAGTATTTT. The genes are TRBV23-1 and TRBJ2-3, with TRBD1 as a possible D gene (5 bases). TRBV23-1 is an ORF, and what it does is uncertain. CDR3 size: 16 residues. V was clipped by 6 bases and J by 3 bases, with 19 bases between them.

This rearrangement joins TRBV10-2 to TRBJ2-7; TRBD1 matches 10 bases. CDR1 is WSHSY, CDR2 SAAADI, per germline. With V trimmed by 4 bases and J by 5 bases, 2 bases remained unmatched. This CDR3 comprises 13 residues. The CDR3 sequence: CASSGQGAHEQYV. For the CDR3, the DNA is TGCGCCAGCAGTGGACAGGGGGCGCACGAGCAGTACGTC.

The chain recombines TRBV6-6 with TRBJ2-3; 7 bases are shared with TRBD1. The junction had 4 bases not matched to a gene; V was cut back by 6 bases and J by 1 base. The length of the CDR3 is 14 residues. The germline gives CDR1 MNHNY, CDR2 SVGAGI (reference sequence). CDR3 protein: CASRPDRGTDTQYF. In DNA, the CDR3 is TGTGCCAGCAGACCCGACAGGGGCACAGATACGCAGTATTTT.

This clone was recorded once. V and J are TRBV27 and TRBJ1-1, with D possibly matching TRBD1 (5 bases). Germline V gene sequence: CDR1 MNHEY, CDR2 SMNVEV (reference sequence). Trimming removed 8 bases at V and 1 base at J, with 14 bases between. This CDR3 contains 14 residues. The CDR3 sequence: CASGGREANTEAFF. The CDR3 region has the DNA TGTGCCAGCGGGGGACGGGAGGCGAACACTGAAGCTTTCTTT.

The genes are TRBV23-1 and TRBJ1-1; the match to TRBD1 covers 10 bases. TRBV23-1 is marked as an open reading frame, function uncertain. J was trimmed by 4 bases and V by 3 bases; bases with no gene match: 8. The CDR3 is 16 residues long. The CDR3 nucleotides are TGCGCCAGCAGTCAGTTAGGACAGGGGGATTGCACTGAAGCTTTCTTT. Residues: CASSQLGQGDCTEAFF.

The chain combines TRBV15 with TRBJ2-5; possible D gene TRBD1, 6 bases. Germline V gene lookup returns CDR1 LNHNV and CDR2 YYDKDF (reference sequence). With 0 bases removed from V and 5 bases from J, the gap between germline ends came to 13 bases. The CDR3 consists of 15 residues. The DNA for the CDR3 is TGTGCCACCAGCAGAGATTACAGGGTCGGGGAGACCCAGTACTTC. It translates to CATSRDYRVGETQYF. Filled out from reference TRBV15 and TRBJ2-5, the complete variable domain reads DAMVIQNPRYQVTQFGKPVTLSCSQTLNHNVMYWYQQKSSQAPKLLFHYYDKDFNNEADTPDNFQSRRPNTSFCFLDIRSPGLGDTAMYLCATSRDYRVGETQYFGPGTRLLVL.

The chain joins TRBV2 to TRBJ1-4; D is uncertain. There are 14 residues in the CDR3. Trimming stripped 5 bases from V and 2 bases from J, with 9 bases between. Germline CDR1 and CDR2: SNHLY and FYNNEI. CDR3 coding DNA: TGTGCCAGCAGTTACGATACGACTAATGAAAAACTGTTTTTT. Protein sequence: CASSYDTTNEKLFF.

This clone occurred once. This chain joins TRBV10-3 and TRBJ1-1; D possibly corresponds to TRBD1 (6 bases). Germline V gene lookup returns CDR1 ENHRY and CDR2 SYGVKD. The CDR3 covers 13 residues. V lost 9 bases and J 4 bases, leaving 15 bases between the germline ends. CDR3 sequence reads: CAIRQAPSTEAFF. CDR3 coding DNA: TGTGCCATTCGACAGGCCCCATCCACTGAAGCTTTCTTT.

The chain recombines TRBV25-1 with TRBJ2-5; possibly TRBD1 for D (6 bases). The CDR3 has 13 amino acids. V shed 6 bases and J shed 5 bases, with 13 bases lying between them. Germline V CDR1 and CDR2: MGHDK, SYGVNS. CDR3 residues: CASSRRTAETQYF. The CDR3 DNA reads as TGTGCCAGCAGCCGCCGGACAGCCGAGACCCAGTACTTC.

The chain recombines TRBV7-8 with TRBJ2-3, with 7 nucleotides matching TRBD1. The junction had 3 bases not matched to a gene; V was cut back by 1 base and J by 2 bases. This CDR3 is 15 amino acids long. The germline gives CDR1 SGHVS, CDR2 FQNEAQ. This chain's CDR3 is CASSLEGAHTDTQYF. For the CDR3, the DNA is TGTGCCAGCAGCTTAGAGGGGGCACACACAGATACGCAGTATTTT.

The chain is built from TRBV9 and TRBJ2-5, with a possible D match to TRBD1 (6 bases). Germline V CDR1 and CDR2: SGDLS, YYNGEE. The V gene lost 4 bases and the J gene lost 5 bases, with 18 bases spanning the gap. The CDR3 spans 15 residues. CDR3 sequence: CASSPNGGRGETQYF. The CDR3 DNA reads TGTGCCAGCAGCCCTAATGGGGGCCGAGGGGAGACCCAGTACTTC.

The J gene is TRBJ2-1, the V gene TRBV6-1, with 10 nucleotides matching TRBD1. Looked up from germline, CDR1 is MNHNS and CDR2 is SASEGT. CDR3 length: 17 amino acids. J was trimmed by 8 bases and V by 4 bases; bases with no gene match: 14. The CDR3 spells CASSASRPGQGSHEQFF. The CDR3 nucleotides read TGTGCCAGCAGTGCCAGTCGTCCGGGACAGGGGAGCCATGAGCAGTTCTTC.

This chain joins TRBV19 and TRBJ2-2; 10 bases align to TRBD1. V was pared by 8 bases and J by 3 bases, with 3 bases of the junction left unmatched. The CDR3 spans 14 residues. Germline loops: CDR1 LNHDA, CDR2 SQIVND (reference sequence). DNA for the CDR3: TGTGCCAGTTCCGGGACAGGGGACACCGGGGAGCTGTTTTTT. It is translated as CASSGTGDTGELFF.

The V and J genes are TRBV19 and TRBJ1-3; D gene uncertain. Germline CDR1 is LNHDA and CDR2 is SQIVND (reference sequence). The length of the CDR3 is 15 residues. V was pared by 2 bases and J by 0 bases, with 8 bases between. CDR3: CASSIPRASGNTIYF. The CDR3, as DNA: TGTGCCAGTAGTATACCACGGGCCTCTGGAAACACCATATATTTT.